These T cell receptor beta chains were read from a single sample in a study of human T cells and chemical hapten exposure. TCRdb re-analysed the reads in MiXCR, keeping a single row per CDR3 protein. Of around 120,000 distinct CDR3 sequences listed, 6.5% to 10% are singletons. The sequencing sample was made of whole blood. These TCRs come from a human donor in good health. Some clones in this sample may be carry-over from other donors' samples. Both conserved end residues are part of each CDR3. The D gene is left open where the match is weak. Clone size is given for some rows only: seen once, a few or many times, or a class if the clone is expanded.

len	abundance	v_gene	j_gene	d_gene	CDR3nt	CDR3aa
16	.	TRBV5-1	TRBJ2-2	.	TGCGCCAGCAGCTTGGCAGGGAGCGCGAACACCGGGGAGCTGTTTTTT	CASSLAGSANTGELFF
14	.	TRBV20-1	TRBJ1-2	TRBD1	TGCAGTGCTAGAGATCCAAGGACAGGGTATGGCTACACCTTC	CSARDPRTGYGYTF
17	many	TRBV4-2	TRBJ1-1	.	TGTGCCAGCAGCCAAGTTGGGACCCCCGGGACGAACACTGAAGCTTTCTTT	CASSQVGTPGTNTEAFF
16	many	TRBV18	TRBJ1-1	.	TGTGCCAGCTCACCGCAACTCCGGGACGGGGGGACTGAAGCTTTCTTT	CASSPQLRDGGTEAFF
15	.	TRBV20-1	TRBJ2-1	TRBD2	TGCAGTGCCTTTCGGGAGCGGGAGGATTACAATGAGCAGTTCTTC	CSAFREREDYNEQFF
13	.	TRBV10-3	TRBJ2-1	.	TGTGCCATCAGTGAGAGGGCAGCCAATGAGCAGTTCTTC	CAISERAANEQFF
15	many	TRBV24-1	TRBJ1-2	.	TGTGCCACCAGTGGAACGGGACGGAAGATATATGGCTACACCTTC	CATSGTGRKIYGYTF
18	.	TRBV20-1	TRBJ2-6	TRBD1	TGCAGTGCTAGAGACAGACAGGGGTCGGTCTCTGGGGCCAACGTCCTGACTTTC	CSARDRQGSVSGANVLTF
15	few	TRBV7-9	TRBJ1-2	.	TGTGCCACCCCACAGGTAGACAGGCCGGGCGATGGCTACACCTTC	CATPQVDRPGDGYTF
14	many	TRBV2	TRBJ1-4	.	TGTGCCAGCAGTGAGGGGGAGCTTAATGAAAAACTGTTTTTT	CASSEGELNEKLFF
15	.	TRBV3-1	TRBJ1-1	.	TGTGCCAGCAGCCAAGCTCCTCTCATGAACACTGAAGCTTTCTTT	CASSQAPLMNTEAFF
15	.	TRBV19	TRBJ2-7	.	TGTGCCAGTAGTATTACGCTCAGGGCCTCCTACGAGCAGTACTTC	CASSITLRASYEQYF
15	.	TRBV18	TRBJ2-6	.	TGTGCCAGCTCCAACCTCCCGAGTGGGGCCAACGTCCTGACTTTC	CASSNLPSGANVLTF
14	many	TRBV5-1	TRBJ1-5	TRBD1	TGCGCCAGCAGCTTCGCAGGGGGCGGTCAGCCCCAGCATTTT	CASSFAGGGQPQHF
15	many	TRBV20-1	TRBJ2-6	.	TGCAGTGCTATTGGAGGGGGGCCTGGGGCCAACGTCCTGACTTTC	CSAIGGGPGANVLTF
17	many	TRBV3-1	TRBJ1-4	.	TGTGCCAGCAGCCAAGGGCCCTACGACGCAACTAATGAAAAACTGTTTTTT	CASSQGPYDATNEKLFF
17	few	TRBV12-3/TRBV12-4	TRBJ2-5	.	TGTGCCAGCAGTTTTAAATTAGGCGGAGCAAACCAAGAGACCCAGTACTTC	CASSFKLGGANQETQYF
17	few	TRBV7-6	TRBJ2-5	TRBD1	TGTGCCAGCAGCTTAGCGTCCCGGGACAGGGGGCGAGAGACCCAGTACTTC	CASSLASRDRGRETQYF
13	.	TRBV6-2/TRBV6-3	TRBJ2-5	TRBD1	TGTGCCAGCTCTAGACAGGGTTCGGAGACCCAGTACTTC	CASSRQGSETQYF
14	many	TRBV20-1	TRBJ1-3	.	TGCAGTGCTAGAGATTCAGGGATGGGAAACACCATATATTTT	CSARDSGMGNTIYF
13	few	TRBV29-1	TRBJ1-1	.	TGCAGCGTTTTGTACCTCATGAACACTGAAGCTTTCTTT	CSVLYLMNTEAFF
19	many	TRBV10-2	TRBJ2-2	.	TGCGCCAGCAGTGAGTCGCCCCTACCGGGGTGGATATTCACCGGGGAGCTGTTTTTT	CASSESPLPGWIFTGELFF
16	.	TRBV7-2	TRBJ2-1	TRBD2	TGTGCCAGCAGCTTAGTACTAGCGGGAGCGCATAATGAGCAGTTCTTC	CASSLVLAGAHNEQFF
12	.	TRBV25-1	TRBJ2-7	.	TGTGCCAGCAGTGAAGCTACCTACGAGCAGTACTTC	CASSEATYEQYF
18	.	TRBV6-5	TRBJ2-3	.	TGTGCCAGCAGTCCTTACGATGACAGGGACTCTAGCACAGATACGCAGTATTTT	CASSPYDDRDSSTDTQYF
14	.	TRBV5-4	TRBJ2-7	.	TGTGCCAGCAGCTTGAACAGGCGATTCTACGAGCAGTACTTC	CASSLNRRFYEQYF
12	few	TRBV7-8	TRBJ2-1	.	TGTGCCAGCAGCTCGACTAGTTCGGGCCGGTTCTTC	CASSSTSSGRFF
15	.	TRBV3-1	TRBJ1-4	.	TGTGCCAGCAGCCCCCCGCGCGGGTTCTCCGAAAAACTGTTTTTT	CASSPPRGFSEKLFF
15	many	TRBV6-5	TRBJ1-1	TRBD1	TGTGCCAGCAGTTCCTTTTCAGGGGGCGCGCCTGAAGCTTTCTTT	CASSSFSGGAPEAFF
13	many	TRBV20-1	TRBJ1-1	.	TGCAGTGCTAGCCCAGGGGCGAACACTGAAGCTTTCTTT	CSASPGANTEAFF
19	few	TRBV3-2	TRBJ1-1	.	TGTGCCAGCAGCGAGGTTCAAGGGGGATGGACAGGGCCCGACACTGAAGCTTTCTTT	CASSEVQGGWTGPDTEAFF
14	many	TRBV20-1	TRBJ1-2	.	TGCAGTGCCGCCCCCGGACATCAGCGCTATGGCTACACCTTC	CSAAPGHQRYGYTF